The 15 T cell receptor beta chains below were found in one sample sequenced in a study of tumor and adjacent non-tumor tissue in lung cancer (dated by TCRdb to 2016 to 2019). Libraries were made using multiplex PCR. The sequencer listed for this sample is Illumina HiSeq 2500. Following protocols modified from ARM-PCR, the researchers constructed TCRbeta libraries through three rounds of nested PCR with primers (Table S4). TCRdb reran the public reads through fastp at Q25 and MiXCR, keeping productive beta chains. All rows with the same CDR3 protein become a single entry with the most common DNA and genes. The sample yields about 75,000 distinct CDR3 sequences; around four fifths were counted once. The ten largest clones capture about 12% of the sample. RNA was isolated from bulk unsorted tissue, and RNA quality was assessed with a NanoDrop ND-1000 and an Agilent 2100. Sequenced sample: lung tumor tissue. These TCRs come from a woman between 45 and 65 years old with non-small cell lung cancer.

This clonotype occurred a few times. With a much larger clone just one base away, this may be a read error. The genes are TRBV30 and TRBJ2-1, with D perhaps assigned TRBD1 or TRBD2 (5 bases each). The CDR3 spans 14 residues. CDR1 is GTSNPN and CDR2 is SVGIG in the germline V gene (reference sequence). The CDR3 DNA reads as TGTGCCTGGGGGGGACCGCCCTCCTACAATGAGCAGTCCTTC. This gives the protein CAWGGPPSYNEQSF.

This clonotype was seen once. Lacking the conserved final phenylalanine or tryptophan, this CDR3 likely reflects a read error. The DNA is omitted, as the CDR3 cannot be located on it reliably, and the CDR3 follows TCRdb's listing. J is TRBJ1-1 and V is TRBV6-1; the DNA was not used to check the table's D call, TRBD1. Germline lookup yields CDR1 MNHNS and CDR2 SASEGT. 16 amino acids form the CDR3, both terminal residues included. The chain's CDR3 is CASSVPDRGADTGVFL.

This clonotype was found once. Just one base apart from a much larger clone, this may be a read error. The CDR3 ends on some other residue instead of the conserved phenylalanine or tryptophan, so this is likely a read error. The V gene is TRBV30, the J gene TRBJ2-1; tentatively, D is TRBD1 (5 bases). Deletions cut 6 bases from V and 0 bases from J, with 12 bases between. Germline loops: CDR1 GTSNPN, CDR2 SVGIG (reference sequence). The CDR3 is 14 amino acids. In DNA, the CDR3 is TGTGCCTGCCAAGACAGCCCCTCCTACAATGAGCAGTTCTTA. Translation: CACQDSPSYNEQFL.

The chain joins TRBV11-2 to TRBJ2-2, with 9 bases fitting TRBD2. CDR3 length: 15 residues. The germline V gene encodes CDR1 SGHAT and CDR2 FQNNGV. The CDR3 sequence is CTNSLDSGGSGELFF. The CDR3 DNA follows: TGTACCAACAGTCTAGATAGCGGGGGTTCCGGGGAGCTGTTTTTT.

A few counts support this clonotype. This chain links TRBV7-9 with TRBJ1-3; D possibly corresponds to TRBD1 (5 bases). V lost 5 bases, J lost 2 bases, and 10 bases lay in between. Per the germline V gene, CDR1 is SEHNR and CDR2 is FQNEAQ (reference sequence). The length of the CDR3 is 14 residues. Here the CDR3 DNA reads TGTGCCAGCAGCCTCGACAGCACTGGAAACACCATATATTTT. It specifies CASSLDSTGNTIYF.

Details on this clonotype: The junction differs from germline at one of its ends, possibly a read error. The chain links TRBV6-1 to TRBJ1-5; the match to TRBD1 covers 7 bases. This CDR3 is built from 18 residues. CDR1 is MNHNS, CDR2 SASEGT, per germline. CDR3 protein: CASRGQKDRNYSNQSQHF. The CDR3 bases are TGTGCCAGCAGGGGACAGAAGGACAGAAATTATAGCAATCAGTCCCAGCATTTT.

To note about this clonotype: One end of the junction varies from germline; a read error may be responsible. V and J are TRBV4-1 and TRBJ2-7, with D maybe TRBD2 (6 bases). The CDR3 is 13 amino acids. Germline-derived CDR1 and CDR2 are MGHRA and YSYEKL. CDR3 residues: CASSSRLVYELYF. The CDR3 DNA sequence: TGCGCCAGCAGTTCCCGACTAGTCTACGAGCTGTACTTC.

This clonotype was counted only a few times. Since a much larger clone is just one base distant, this may be a read error. The chain uses TRBV7-9 and TRBJ1-1, with a tentative D call TRBD1 (5 bases). CDR1 SEHNR and CDR2 FQNEAQ come from the germline V gene (reference sequence). The CDR3 length is 16 residues. Trimming removed 3 bases from V and 1 base from J, with 15 bases in between. CDR3 bases: TGTGCCAGCAGCTTGGGACTCTTGGGGCCGAACACTGAAGCTTTCTTT. Residues: CASSLGLLGPNTEAFF. Full variable domain (outside the CDR3, taken from reference TRBV7-9 and TRBJ1-1): DTGVSQNPRHKITKRGQNVTFRCDPISEHNRLYWYRQTLGQGPEFLTYFQNEAQLEKSRLLSDRFSAERPKGSFSTLEIQRTEQGDSAMYLCASSLGLLGPNTEAFFGQGTRLTVV.

As regards this clonotype: Relative to the germline gene, one junction end is altered; a read error may explain this. This chain links TRBV10-3 with TRBJ2-3; no definite D call. This CDR3 contains 13 residues. Germline V CDR1 and CDR2: ENHRY, SYGVKD. CDR3 residues: CAISEPKEDTLYF. The CDR3 DNA follows: TGTGCCATCAGTGAGCCCAAGGAAGATACGCTGTATTTT.

V is TRBV7-9 and J is TRBJ2-1; D is ambiguous. With 0 bases removed from V and 6 bases from J, the gap between germline ends came to 12 bases. From germline, CDR1 is SEHNR and CDR2 FQNEAQ (reference sequence). The CDR3 loop spans 15 amino acids. In DNA, the CDR3 is TGTGCCAGCAGCTTAGCGCAGACAACCTTCAATGAGCAGTTCTTC. The encoded protein is CASSLAQTTFNEQFF.

The V and J genes are TRBV12-3 or TRBV12-4 and TRBJ2-1; unclear D gene. TRBJ2-7 explains the end of the DNA better; the J call may be wrong. There are 14 residues in the CDR3. The CDR3: CASNNYMDHKEQYF. The DNA of the CDR3 is TGTGCCAGCAATAATTATATGGACCACAAAGAGCAGTACTTC.

On this clonotype itself: A read error may explain this, as a much larger clone is one base away. The chain links TRBV5-1 to TRBJ2-7; TRBD1 aligns across 9 bases. Germline CDR1 and CDR2: SGHRS and YFSETQ. The CDR3 length is 12 residues. CDR3 loop: CPSSLDRGTQYF. The CDR3, as DNA: TGCCCCAGCAGCTTGGACAGGGGAACGCAGTACTTC. The full variable domain, rest sourced from reference TRBV5-1 and TRBJ2-7, is KAGVTQTPRYLIKTRGQQVTLSCSPISGHRSVSWYQQTPGQGLQFLFEYFSETQRNKGNFPGRFSGRQFSNSRSEMNVSTLELGDSALYLCPSSLDRGTQYFGPGTRLTVT.

The chain links TRBV29-1 to TRBJ1-1; D is ambiguous. Trimming took off 8 bases at V and 0 bases at J, with 22 bases between the two ends. The germline CDR1 and CDR2 sequences are SQVTM and ANQGSEA. The CDR3 has 16 residues. The CDR3 nucleotides are TGCAGCCTTAGACTACTCCCAGGTCGAATGAACACTGAAGCTTTCTTT. Encoded protein: CSLRLLPGRMNTEAFF.

For this clonotype: Just one base apart from a much larger clone, this may be a read error. It is likely a read error, because the conserved phenylalanine at the end of the CDR3 is missing. The chain recombines TRBV4-3 with TRBJ2-7; TRBD1 matches 11 bases. V was clipped by 1 base and J by 2 bases; unmatched bases: 10. The germline CDR1 and CDR2 sequences are LGHNA and YSLEER. There are 18 residues in the CDR3. As DNA, the CDR3 is TGCGCCAGCAGCCAAGGAGCTTCGCGGGGACAGGGGGCCTACGAGCAGTACTCC. Its translation is CASSQGASRGQGAYEQYS.

With respect to this clonotype: Given a much more abundant clone one base away, this may be a read error. The V call is TRBV11-2, the J call TRBJ1-2; TRBD1 might be the D (6 bases). Trimming shortened V by 5 bases and J by 0 bases, and 19 bases separated the two germline ends. The CDR3 length is 17 residues. Germline CDR1 and CDR2: SGHAT and FQNNGV. For the CDR3, the DNA is TGTGCCAGCAGCCCTCGAGGGGGAGCCAAGACTAACTATGGCTACACCTTC. The encoded protein is CASSPRGGAKTNYGYTF.